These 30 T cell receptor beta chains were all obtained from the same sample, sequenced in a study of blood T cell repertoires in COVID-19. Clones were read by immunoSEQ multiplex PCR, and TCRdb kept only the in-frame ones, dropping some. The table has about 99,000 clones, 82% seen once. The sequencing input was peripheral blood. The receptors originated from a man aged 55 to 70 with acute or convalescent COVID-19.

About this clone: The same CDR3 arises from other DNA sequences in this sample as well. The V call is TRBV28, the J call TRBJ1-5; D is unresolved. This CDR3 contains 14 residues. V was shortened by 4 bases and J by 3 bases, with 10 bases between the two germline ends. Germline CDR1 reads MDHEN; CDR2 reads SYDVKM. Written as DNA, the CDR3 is TGTGCCAGCAGTTCTGGAGGATCCAATCAGCCCCAGCATTTT. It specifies CASSSGGSNQPQHF.

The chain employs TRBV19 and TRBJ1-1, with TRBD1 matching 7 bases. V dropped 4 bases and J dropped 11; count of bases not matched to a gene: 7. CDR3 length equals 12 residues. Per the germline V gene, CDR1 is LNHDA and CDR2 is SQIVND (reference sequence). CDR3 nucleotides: TGTGCCAGTAGTACCTTGACAGGGTACGCTTTCTTT. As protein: CASSTLTGYAFF.

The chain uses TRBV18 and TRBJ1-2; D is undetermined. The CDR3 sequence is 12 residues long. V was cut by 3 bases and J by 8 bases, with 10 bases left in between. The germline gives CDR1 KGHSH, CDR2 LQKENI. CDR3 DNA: TGTGCCAGCTCACCTGGAGAGGTGGGCTACACCTTC. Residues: CASSPGEVGYTF.

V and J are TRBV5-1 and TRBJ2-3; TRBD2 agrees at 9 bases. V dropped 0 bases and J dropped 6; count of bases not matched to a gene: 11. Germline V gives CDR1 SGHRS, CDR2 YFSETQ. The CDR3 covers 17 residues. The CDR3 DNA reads TGCGCCAGCAGCTTGGGGGTGGGGACTAGCAGCATTGATACGCAGTATTTT. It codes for CASSLGVGTSSIDTQYF.

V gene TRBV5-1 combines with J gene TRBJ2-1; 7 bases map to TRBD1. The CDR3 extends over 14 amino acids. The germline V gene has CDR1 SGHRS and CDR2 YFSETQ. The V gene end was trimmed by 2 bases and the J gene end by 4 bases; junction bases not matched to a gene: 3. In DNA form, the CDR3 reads TGCGCCAGCAGCTTTGGACAGGAGTACAATGAGCAGTTCTTC. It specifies CASSFGQEYNEQFF. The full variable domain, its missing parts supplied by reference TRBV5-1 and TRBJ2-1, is KAGVTQTPRYLIKTRGQQVTLSCSPISGHRSVSWYQQTPGQGLQFLFEYFSETQRNKGNFPGRFSGRQFSNSRSEMNVSTLELGDSALYLCASSFGQEYNEQFFGPGTRLTVL.

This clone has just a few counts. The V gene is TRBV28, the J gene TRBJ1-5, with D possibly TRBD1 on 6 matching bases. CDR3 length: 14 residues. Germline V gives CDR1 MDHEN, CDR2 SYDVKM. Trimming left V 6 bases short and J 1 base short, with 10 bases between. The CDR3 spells CASRSQGSNQPQHF. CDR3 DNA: TGTGCCAGCAGGTCCCAGGGGAGCAATCAGCCCCAGCATTTT.

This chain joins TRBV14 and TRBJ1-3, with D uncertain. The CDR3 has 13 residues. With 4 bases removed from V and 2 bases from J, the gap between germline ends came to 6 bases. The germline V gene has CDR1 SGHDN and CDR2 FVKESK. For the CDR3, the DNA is TGTGCCAGCAGCCCAACAGCTGGAAACACCATATATTTT. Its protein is CASSPTAGNTIYF.

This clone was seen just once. This CDR3 is CARGQGLQPQHF. CDR3 DNA: TGTGCCAGGGGACAGGGTTTACAACCCCAGCATTTT. The chain is built from TRBV11-3 and TRBJ1-5; TRBD1 matches 9 bases. The CDR3 consists of 12 residues. After removal of 9 bases from V and 10 bases from J, the junction contained 7 bases not matched to a gene. The V gene's germline CDR1 is SGHNT and CDR2 YENEEA.

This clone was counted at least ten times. CDR3 DNA sequence: TGTGCCAGCAGCTTGAGGTTAGGGACAGGGGTCAATAATTCACCCCTCCACTTT. It codes for CASSLRLGTGVNNSPLHF. The V call is TRBV5-6, the J call TRBJ1-6; the match to TRBD1 covers 10 bases. CDR1 SGHDT and CDR2 YYEEEE come from the germline V gene. Trimming at V came to 1 base and at J to 5 bases, leaving 9 bases not matched to a gene. This CDR3 contains 18 residues. The complete variable domain, with remaining parts taken from reference TRBV5-6 and TRBJ1-6, reads DAGVTQSPTHLIKTRGQQVTLRCSPKSGHDTVSWYQQALGQGPQFIFQYYEEEERQRGNFPDRFSGHQFPNYSSELNVNALLLGDSALYLCASSLRLGTGVNNSPLHFGNGTRLTVT.

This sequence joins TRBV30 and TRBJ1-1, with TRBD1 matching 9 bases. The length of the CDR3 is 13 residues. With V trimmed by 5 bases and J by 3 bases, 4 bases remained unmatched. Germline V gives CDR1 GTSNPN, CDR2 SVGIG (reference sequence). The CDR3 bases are TGTGCCTGGGGGGACAGGGAGTACACTGAAGCTTTCTTT. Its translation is CAWGDREYTEAFF.

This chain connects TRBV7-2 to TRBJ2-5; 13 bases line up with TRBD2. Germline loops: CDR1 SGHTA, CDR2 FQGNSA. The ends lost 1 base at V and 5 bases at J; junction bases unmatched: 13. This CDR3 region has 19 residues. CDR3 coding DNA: TGTGCCAGCAGCTTAGGGGCTACTAGCGGGGGGGCCCCCAGGGAGACCCAGTACTTC. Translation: CASSLGATSGGAPRETQYF.

CDR3 DNA: TGTGCCAGCAGTGCCCCCGGGACAGGGTTGTTTTACATTCAGTACTTC. This sequence encodes CASSAPGTGLFYIQYF. V is TRBV28 and J is TRBJ2-4; 9 bases line up with TRBD1. The CDR3 has 16 amino acids. J lost 8 bases, V lost 5 bases, and 13 bases had no gene match. The germline gives CDR1 MDHEN, CDR2 SYDVKM.

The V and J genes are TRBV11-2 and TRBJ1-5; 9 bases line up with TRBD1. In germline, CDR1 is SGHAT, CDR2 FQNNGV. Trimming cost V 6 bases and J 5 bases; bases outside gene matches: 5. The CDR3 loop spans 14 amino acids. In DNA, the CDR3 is TGTGCCAGCAGTAGGACAGGGGCAGATCAGCCCCAGCATTTT. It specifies CASSRTGADQPQHF.

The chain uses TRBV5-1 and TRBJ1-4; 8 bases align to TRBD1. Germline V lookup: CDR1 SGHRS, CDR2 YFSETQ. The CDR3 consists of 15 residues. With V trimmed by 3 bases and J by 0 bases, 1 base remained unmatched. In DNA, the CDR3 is TGCGCCAGCAGCTCACAGGGGGCAACTAATGAAAAACTGTTTTTT. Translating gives CASSSQGATNEKLFF.

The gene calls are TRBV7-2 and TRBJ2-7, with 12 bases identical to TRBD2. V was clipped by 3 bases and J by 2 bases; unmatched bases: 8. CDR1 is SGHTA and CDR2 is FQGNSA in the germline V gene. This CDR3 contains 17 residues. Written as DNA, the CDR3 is TGTGCCAGCAGCTTTCTAGCGGGAGGGGGTAGGGCCTACGAGCAGTACTTC. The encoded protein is CASSFLAGGGRAYEQYF.

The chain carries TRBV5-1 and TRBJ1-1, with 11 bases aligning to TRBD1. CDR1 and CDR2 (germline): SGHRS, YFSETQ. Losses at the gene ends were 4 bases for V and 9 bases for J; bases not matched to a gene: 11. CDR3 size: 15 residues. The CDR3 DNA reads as TGCGCCAGCAGCCAACGGACAGGGGGCGATTCGAAAGCTTTCTTT. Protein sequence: CASSQRTGGDSKAFF. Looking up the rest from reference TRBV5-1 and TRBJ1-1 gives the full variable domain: KAGVTQTPRYLIKTRGQQVTLSCSPISGHRSVSWYQQTPGQGLQFLFEYFSETQRNKGNFPGRFSGRQFSNSRSEMNVSTLELGDSALYLCASSQRTGGDSKAFFGQGTRLTVV.

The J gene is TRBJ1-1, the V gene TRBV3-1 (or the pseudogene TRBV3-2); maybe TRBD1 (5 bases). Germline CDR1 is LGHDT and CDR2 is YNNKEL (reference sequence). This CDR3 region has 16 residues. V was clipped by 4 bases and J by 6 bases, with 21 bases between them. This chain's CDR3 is CASSPSGAGLPPEAFF. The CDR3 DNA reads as TGTGCCAGCAGCCCATCAGGTGCGGGACTGCCCCCTGAAGCTTTCTTT.

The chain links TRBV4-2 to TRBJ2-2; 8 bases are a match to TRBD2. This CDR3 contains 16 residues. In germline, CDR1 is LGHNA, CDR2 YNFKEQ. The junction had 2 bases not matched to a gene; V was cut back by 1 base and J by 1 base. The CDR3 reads CASSQVTSGNTGELFF. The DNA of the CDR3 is TGTGCCAGCAGCCAAGTCACTAGCGGGAACACCGGGGAGCTGTTTTTT.

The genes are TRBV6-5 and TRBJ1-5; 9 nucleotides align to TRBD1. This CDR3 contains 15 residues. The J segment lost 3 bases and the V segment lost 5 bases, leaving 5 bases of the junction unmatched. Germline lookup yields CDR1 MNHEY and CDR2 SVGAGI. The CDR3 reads CASSRGQGNNQPQHF. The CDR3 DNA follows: TGTGCCAGCAGTCGGGGACAGGGTAACAATCAGCCCCAGCATTTT.

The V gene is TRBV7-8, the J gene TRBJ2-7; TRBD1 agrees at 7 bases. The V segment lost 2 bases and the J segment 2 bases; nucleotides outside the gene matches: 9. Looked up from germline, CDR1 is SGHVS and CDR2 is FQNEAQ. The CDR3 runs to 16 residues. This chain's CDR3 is CASSLQGVRATYEQYF. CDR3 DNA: TGTGCCAGCAGCTTACAGGGGGTTCGAGCAACCTACGAGCAGTACTTC.

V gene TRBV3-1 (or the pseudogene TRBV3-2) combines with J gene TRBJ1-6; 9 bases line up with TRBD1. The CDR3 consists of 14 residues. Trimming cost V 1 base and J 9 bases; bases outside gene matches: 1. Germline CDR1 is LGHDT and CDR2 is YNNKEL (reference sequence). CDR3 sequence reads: CASSQGGQGSPLHF. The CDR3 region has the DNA TGTGCCAGCAGCCAAGGGGGACAGGGTTCACCCCTCCACTTT.

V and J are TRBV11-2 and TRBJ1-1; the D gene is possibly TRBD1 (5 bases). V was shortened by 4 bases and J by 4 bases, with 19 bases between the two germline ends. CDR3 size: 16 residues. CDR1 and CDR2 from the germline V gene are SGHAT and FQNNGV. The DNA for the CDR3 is TGTGCCAGCAGCTCGGCGGGACTCCCTGGTAGCACTGAAGCTTTCTTT. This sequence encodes CASSSAGLPGSTEAFF.

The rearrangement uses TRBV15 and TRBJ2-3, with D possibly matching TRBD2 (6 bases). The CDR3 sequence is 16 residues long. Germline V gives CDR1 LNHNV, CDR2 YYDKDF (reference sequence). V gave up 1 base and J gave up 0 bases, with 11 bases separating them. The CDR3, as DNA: TGTGCCACCAGCAGAGGTTGGGGGACTAGCACAGATACGCAGTATTTT. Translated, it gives CATSRGWGTSTDTQYF.

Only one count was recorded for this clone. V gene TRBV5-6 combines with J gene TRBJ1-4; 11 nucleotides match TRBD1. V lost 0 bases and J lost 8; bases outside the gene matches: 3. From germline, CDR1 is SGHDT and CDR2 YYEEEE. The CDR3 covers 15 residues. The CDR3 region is CASSLAGQGDEKLFF. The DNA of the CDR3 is TGTGCCAGCAGCTTGGCGGGACAGGGGGACGAAAAACTGTTTTTT.

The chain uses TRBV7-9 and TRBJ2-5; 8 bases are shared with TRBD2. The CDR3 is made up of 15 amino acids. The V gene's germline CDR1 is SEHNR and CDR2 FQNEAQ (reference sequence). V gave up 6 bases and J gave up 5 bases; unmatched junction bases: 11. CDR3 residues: CASSPIGGAVETQYF. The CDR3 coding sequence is TGTGCCAGCAGTCCAATCGGGGGGGCAGTGGAGACCCAGTACTTC.

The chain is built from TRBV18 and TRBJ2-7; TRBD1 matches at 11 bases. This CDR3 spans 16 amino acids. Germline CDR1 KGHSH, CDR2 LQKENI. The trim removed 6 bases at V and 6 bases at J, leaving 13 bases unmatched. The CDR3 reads CASSPPTGQGAGEQYF. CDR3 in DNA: TGTGCCAGCTCCCCCCCGACAGGACAGGGGGCAGGCGAGCAGTACTTC.

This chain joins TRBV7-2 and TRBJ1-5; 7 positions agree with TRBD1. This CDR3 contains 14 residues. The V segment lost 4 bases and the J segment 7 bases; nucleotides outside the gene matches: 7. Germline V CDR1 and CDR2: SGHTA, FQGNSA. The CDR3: CASSSSRQGQPQHF. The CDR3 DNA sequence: TGTGCCAGCAGCTCCTCACGACAGGGACAGCCCCAGCATTTT.

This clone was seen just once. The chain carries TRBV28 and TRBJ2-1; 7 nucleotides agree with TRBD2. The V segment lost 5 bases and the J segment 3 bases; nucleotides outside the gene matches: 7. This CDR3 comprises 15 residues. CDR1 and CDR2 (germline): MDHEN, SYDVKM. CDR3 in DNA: TGTGCCAGCAGTCCCGCTAGCGGTAGCTACAATGAGCAGTTCTTC. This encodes CASSPASGSYNEQFF. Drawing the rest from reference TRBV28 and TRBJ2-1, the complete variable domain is DVKVTQSSRYLVKRTGEKVFLECVQDMDHENMFWYRQDPGLGLRLIYFSYDVKMKEKGDIPEGYSVSREKKERFSLILESASTNQTSMYLCASSPASGSYNEQFFGPGTRLTVL.

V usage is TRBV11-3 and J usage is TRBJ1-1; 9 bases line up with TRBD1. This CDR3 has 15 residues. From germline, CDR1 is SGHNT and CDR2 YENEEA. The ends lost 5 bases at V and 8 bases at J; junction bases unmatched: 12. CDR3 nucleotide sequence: TGTGCCAGCAGCCAAAATCCGGGACAGGGTTCCGAAGCTTTCTTT. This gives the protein CASSQNPGQGSEAFF.

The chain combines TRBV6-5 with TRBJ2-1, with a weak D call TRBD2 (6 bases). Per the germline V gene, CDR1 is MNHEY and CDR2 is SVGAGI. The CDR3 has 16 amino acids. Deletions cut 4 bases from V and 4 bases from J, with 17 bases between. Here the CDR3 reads CASSLGRWREYNEQFF. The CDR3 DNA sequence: TGTGCCAGCAGTTTAGGACGCTGGCGGGAATACAATGAGCAGTTCTTC.